A single sample is the source of the 22 T cell receptor beta chains below, sequenced in a study of cytomegalovirus exposure and HLA in healthy donors. The PCR made use of 60 Vbeta and 13 Jbeta primers. Here immunoSEQ multiplex PCR was the method, and the copy in TCRdb shows in-frame clones only, minus some. The sample has 100,000 or so clones, 70% seen once. Sequencing was done on a sample of PBMCs. The receptors derive from a man between 40 and 49 years old in good health and CMV-seropositive.

The J gene is TRBJ2-7, the V gene TRBV6-1; 8 nucleotides agree with TRBD1. The CDR3 runs 16 residues. Trimming cost V 2 bases and J 2 bases; bases outside gene matches: 8. In germline, CDR1 is MNHNS, CDR2 SASEGT. The CDR3 DNA is TGTGCCAGCAGTGAAATATGGACAGGGCCCACCTACGAGCAGTACTTC. The encoded protein is CASSEIWTGPTYEQYF.

The rearrangement joins TRBV7-3 to TRBJ1-1; tentatively, D is TRBD1 (5 bases). There are 14 residues in the CDR3. Germline V gene sequence: CDR1 SGHTA, CDR2 FQGTGA. The germline V and J ends were trimmed by 1 base and 3 bases, with 9 bases remaining between them. The CDR3 DNA reads as TGTGCCAGCAGCTTAAGGGGGGATCACACTGAAGCTTTCTTT. Its protein is CASSLRGDHTEAFF.

The rearrangement links TRBV5-4 to TRBJ2-2, with 7 bases that match TRBD2. Germline V gene lookup returns CDR1 SGHNT and CDR2 YYREEE (reference sequence). CDR3 size: 15 residues. V shed 3 bases and J 6 bases; nucleotides not matched to a gene: 8. This CDR3 is CASSWGGSASGELFF. Here the CDR3 DNA reads TGTGCCAGCAGCTGGGGCGGGAGTGCGTCCGGGGAGCTGTTTTTT.

The J gene is TRBJ1-1, the V gene TRBV19; D is undetermined. The germline gives CDR1 LNHDA, CDR2 SQIVND (reference sequence). Trimming removed 9 bases from V and 0 bases from J, with 14 bases in between. The CDR3 runs 14 residues. The CDR3 nucleotides are TGTGCCAGCGTCCATGGGCCCATGAACACTGAAGCTTTCTTT. Its translation is CASVHGPMNTEAFF.

The V and J genes are TRBV4-3 and TRBJ2-3; 9 positions agree with TRBD2. The germline V gene encodes CDR1 LGHNA and CDR2 YSLEER. V lost 2 bases to trimming and J lost 3 bases; unmatched junction nucleotides: 9. This CDR3 comprises 17 residues. Written as DNA, the CDR3 is TGCGCCAGCAGCCAATCCCTAGCGGGAAAGGTAACAGATACGCAGTATTTT. Translation: CASSQSLAGKVTDTQYF.

The rearrangement uses TRBV5-1 and TRBJ1-1; no clear D. V was clipped by 1 base and J by 2 bases, with 12 bases between them. Germline CDR1 reads SGHRS; CDR2 reads YFSETQ. The CDR3 covers 15 residues. CDR3 loop: CASSLWPGANTEAFF. As DNA, the CDR3 is TGCGCCAGCAGCTTGTGGCCAGGCGCTAACACTGAAGCTTTCTTT.

V and J are TRBV5-1 and TRBJ1-1; D ambiguous. Between the trimmed V and J ends, which lost 0 bases and 3 bases, there was a span of 9 bases. The CDR3 loop spans 14 amino acids. Germline V CDR1 and CDR2: SGHRS, YFSETQ. CDR3 loop: CASSLASYDTEAFF. In DNA, the CDR3 is TGCGCCAGCAGCTTGGCAAGCTATGACACTGAAGCTTTCTTT.

The genes are TRBV7-2 and TRBJ1-4; TRBD1 aligns across 11 bases. This CDR3 is 14 amino acids long. The trim removed 5 bases at V and 8 bases at J, leaving 4 bases unmatched. In germline, CDR1 is SGHTA, CDR2 FQGNSA. CDR3 region: CASSAGTGGEKLFF. The CDR3 region has the DNA TGTGCCAGCAGCGCCGGGACAGGGGGAGAAAAACTGTTTTTT.

The CDR3 nucleotides are TGTGCCAGCAGCTTGAAACAGGGAATCTCCGGCTCCTACGAGCAGTACTTC. It is translated as CASSLKQGISGSYEQYF. The chain employs TRBV5-4 and TRBJ2-7, with a weak D call TRBD1 (6 bases). The germline V and J ends were trimmed by 1 base and 0 bases, with 17 bases remaining between them. This CDR3 spans 17 amino acids. The V gene's germline CDR1 is SGHNT and CDR2 YYREEE (reference sequence).

The genes are TRBV27 and TRBJ1-4; 7 nucleotides agree with TRBD1. J gave up 0 bases and V 1 base, and 5 bases lay outside the gene matches. The CDR3 has 17 residues. Germline lookup yields CDR1 MNHEY and CDR2 SMNVEV (reference sequence). CDR3 DNA: TGTGCCAGCAGTTTATACAGGGGCCTCGCAACTAATGAAAAACTGTTTTTT. Its protein is CASSLYRGLATNEKLFF. Together with reference TRBV27 and TRBJ1-4, the CDR3 gives the full variable domain: EAQVTQNPRYLITVTGKKLTVTCSQNMNHEYMSWYRQDPGLGLRQIYYSMNVEVTDKGDVPEGYKVSRKEKRNFPLILESPSPNQTSLYFCASSLYRGLATNEKLFFGSGTQLSVL.

This chain connects TRBV6-1 to TRBJ2-7; D might be TRBD2 (6 bases). Germline CDR1 MNHNS, CDR2 SASEGT. This CDR3 contains 11 residues. CDR3 DNA sequence: TGTGGTGGGGGGACGTCCTACGAGCAGTACTTC. Its translation is CGGGTSYEQYF.

The chain carries TRBV10-3 and TRBJ1-2; D is perhaps TRBD1 (6 bases). CDR1 and CDR2 from the germline V gene are ENHRY and SYGVKD. The CDR3 extends over 18 amino acids. V dropped 0 bases and J dropped 8 bases, with 25 bases sitting between them. The CDR3, as DNA: TGTGCCATCAGTGAGTCGAACCCCAGGGGCAGGGGATCGGAAGGCTACACCTTC. Amino acids: CAISESNPRGRGSEGYTF.

This clone showed up just once. CDR3 sequence: CASSYPASTGELFF. CDR3 bases: TGTGCCAGTAGTTATCCCGCGAGCACCGGGGAGCTGTTTTTT. J is TRBJ2-2 and V is TRBV19; D gene unclear. This CDR3 spans 14 amino acids. V dropped 5 bases and J dropped 4 bases, with 11 bases sitting between them. The germline V gene encodes CDR1 LNHDA and CDR2 SQIVND (reference sequence). The variable domain in full, completed from reference TRBV19 and TRBJ2-2, reads DGGITQSPKYLFRKEGQNVTLSCEQNLNHDAMYWYRQDPGQGLRLIYYSQIVNDFQKGDIAEGYSVSREKKESFPLTVTSAQKNPTAFYLCASSYPASTGELFFGEGSRLTVL.

The chain links TRBV29-1 to TRBJ2-1; 9 nucleotides agree with TRBD1. CDR3 size: 13 residues. V was clipped by 7 bases and J by 2 bases; unmatched bases: 3. Germline V CDR1 and CDR2: SQVTM, ANQGSEA. The CDR3, as DNA: TGCAGCGGCCGACAGGGGGCCTACAATGAGCAGTTCTTC. It encodes CSGRQGAYNEQFF.

The sample holds a few counts of this clone. This sequence joins TRBV19 and TRBJ2-2, with D maybe TRBD1 (6 bases). Germline-derived CDR1 and CDR2 are LNHDA and SQIVND (reference sequence). CDR3 size: 14 residues. Trimming took 8 bases from V and 0 from J, leaving 10 bases between them. The DNA of the CDR3 is TGTGCCAGTGGACAGCAGGCGAACACCGGGGAGCTGTTTTTT. Its translation: CASGQQANTGELFF.

This clone was detected only a few times. The rearrangement joins TRBV9 to TRBJ2-3; TRBD2 matches 8 bases. Germline V gene data show CDR1 as SGDLS and CDR2 as YYNGEE. The CDR3 runs to 15 residues. Trimming at V came to 0 bases and at J to 4 bases, leaving 4 bases not matched to a gene. In DNA, the CDR3 is TGTGCCAGCAGCGTAGGGGGACTAGGAGCAGATACGCAGTATTTT. This encodes CASSVGGLGADTQYF.

V and J are TRBV7-8 and TRBJ1-5; perhaps TRBD1 as D (5 bases). This CDR3 has 13 amino acids. CDR1 and CDR2 (germline): SGHVS, FQNEAQ. Trimming pared 7 bases from V and 3 bases from J, leaving 10 bases between. The CDR3 reads CASTGVNNQPQHF. The DNA for the CDR3 is TGTGCCAGCACGGGGGTAAACAATCAGCCCCAGCATTTT. The full variable domain, in which reference TRBV7-8 and TRBJ1-5 provide the parts outside the CDR3, is GAGVSQSPRYKVAKRGQDVALRCDPISGHVSLFWYQQALGQGPEFLTYFQNEAQLDKSGLPSDRFFAERPEGSVSTLKIQRTQQEDSAVYLCASTGVNNQPQHFGDGTRLSIL.

This clone was counted only a few times. At one end the junction does not follow the germline gene, possibly because of a read error. The sample holds other DNA sequences that translate to the same CDR3. V gene TRBV5-1 combines with J gene TRBJ2-1; D unclear. There are 12 residues in the CDR3. The germline gives CDR1 SGHRS, CDR2 YFSETQ. In DNA form, the CDR3 reads TGCGCCAGCAGCTTGGCCTATAATGAGCAGTTCTTC. Amino acid sequence: CASSLAYNEQFF.

V usage is TRBV13 and J usage is TRBJ1-2; 8 nucleotides match TRBD1. The germline V gene has CDR1 PRHDT and CDR2 FYEKMQ (reference sequence). Germline trimming cut 5 bases from V and 4 bases from J; bases unmatched to any gene: 0. The CDR3 runs 12 residues. CDR3 protein: CASSGQGYGYTF. CDR3 nucleotides: TGTGCCAGCAGCGGACAGGGCTATGGCTACACCTTC.

The chain carries TRBV5-5 and TRBJ1-2; 8 bases map to TRBD1. Germline V gene sequence: CDR1 SGHKS, CDR2 YYEKEE (reference sequence). The CDR3 is 14 amino acids. V shed 4 bases and J 4 bases; nucleotides not matched to a gene: 6. The CDR3 sequence is CASSLGQGGYGYTF. Written as DNA, the CDR3 is TGTGCCAGCAGCCTAGGACAGGGAGGCTATGGCTACACCTTC.

The CDR3 sequence: CASSASSSVGYGYTF. The CDR3 coding sequence is TGCGCCAGCAGCGCGTCGTCTAGCGTTGGGTATGGCTACACCTTC. The V gene is TRBV5-1, the J gene TRBJ1-2; D is ambiguous. Trimming removed 4 bases at V and 5 bases at J, with 18 bases between. This CDR3 is 15 amino acids long. Germline CDR1 reads SGHRS; CDR2 reads YFSETQ.

This clone was seen a handful of times. As DNA, the CDR3 is TGTGCCAGCGGGGCCGCGCGGCAGGGGCAGTTCTTC. Amino acids: CASGAARQGQFF. This sequence joins TRBV2 and TRBJ2-1; TRBD1 is a possible D gene (5 bases). The V gene's germline CDR1 is SNHLY and CDR2 FYNNEI. Trimming took 8 bases from V and 12 from J, leaving 17 bases between them. This CDR3 is built from 12 residues.